This T cell receptor (beta chain) was observed in a study of regulatory T cells in long-lasting Graves disease. The CDR3 length is 15 residues. Germline trimming cut 7 bases from V and 5 bases from J; bases unmatched to any gene: 17. The germline V gene encodes CDR1 DFQATT and CDR2 SNEGSKA (reference sequence). Arm-PCR of CDR3 regions and iRepertoire HTBI primers were the basis on which TCR beta libraries were built. TCRdb reprocessed the multiplex PCR reads with MiXCR, giving one entry per CDR3 protein. The sample yields a few hundred thousand distinct CDR3 sequences, 13% seen once. The table lists this clonotype with many counts. The antigen is unknown. Whole-study results and caveats: Favored gene segments in persistent disease were TRBV28, TRBJ1-2 and TRBJ2-5.

Time point given: newly diagnosed GD, antithyroid drugs for less than 3 months. The authors made the TCR library using RNA they extracted from PBMCs. A blood draw put approximately 9 milliliters of peripheral blood into EDTA tubes. This same sample was also part of a study on T cells in Graves' hyperthyroidism and ophthalmopathy. According to that study: The HTBI primer set served for first-round RT-PCR of the TCR CDR3. Most clonotypes expanded in thyroid above 0.001 were likewise present in blood.

The sequencing used peripheral blood mononuclear cells (PBMCs), collected at new diagnosis, from a patient treated with antithyroid drugs. The chain joins TRBV20-1 to TRBJ2-7, with 7 bases matching TRBD2. This clonotype originated in a man aged 25 to 40 with Graves disease. CDR3 in amino acids: CSVPRKRTSTDEQYF. Written as DNA, the CDR3 is TGCAGTGTTCCCCGTAAGAGGACTAGTACTGACGAGCAGTACTTC.